A selection of T cell receptor beta chains follows, all from one sample in a study of CD8+ T cells in alopecia areata. TCRdb's copy holds only in-frame clones and misses some; the assay was immunoSEQ multiplex PCR. The table records some 180,000 clones, about 63% of them present only once. Specimen: CD4+ T cells sorted from blood, collected at week 0. Receptors were obtained from a human donor with alopecia areata. Both conserved end residues are part of each CDR3. Fields, in order: V gene, D gene, CDR3 length, clone size, J gene, CDR3 DNA, CDR3 protein. D genes are given only for firm matches. The size of a clone is reported for some rows only, either as once, few or many, or as a class for expanded clones.

TRBV14	TRBD2	15	NA	TRBJ2-7	TGTGCCAGCAGCCAAGCGCGGGGGGGCATCGACGAGCAGTACTTC	CASSQARGGIDEQYF
TRBV11-3	NA	15	few	TRBJ1-6	TGTGCCAGCAGCACCCTTGGAGGGTTCAATTCACCCCTCCACTTT	CASSTLGGFNSPLHF
TRBV27	TRBD2	15	NA	TRBJ2-3	TGTGCCAGTCACTGGCTAGCGGGGACCACAGATACGCAGTATTTT	CASHWLAGTTDTQYF
TRBV11-2	NA	15	few	TRBJ2-7	TGTGCCAGCAGTCTTGGACCAAAGGGTCTCTACGAGCAGTACTTC	CASSLGPKGLYEQYF
TRBV7-2	NA	13	NA	TRBJ1-2	TGTGCCAGCAGCTTACCAGGGACCTATGGCTACACCTTC	CASSLPGTYGYTF
TRBV30	NA	12	few	TRBJ2-5	TGTGCCTGGAGTGTCTACCAAGAGACCCAGTACTTC	CAWSVYQETQYF
TRBV30	NA	14	few	TRBJ2-5	TGTGCCTGGAGTGTAAGCCCCCCGAGGGAGACCCAGTACTTC	CAWSVSPPRETQYF
TRBV29-1	TRBD1	12	few	TRBJ2-7	TGCAGCGTCCGATCGACAGGGTACGAGCAGTACTTC	CSVRSTGYEQYF
TRBV15	NA	13	NA	TRBJ1-4	TGTGCCACCAGCAGGATGGTGGGGGAAAAACTGTTTTTT	CATSRMVGEKLFF
TRBV4-3	TRBD2	15	NA	TRBJ2-1	TGCGCCAGCAGCCAAGACGAGCGGGGGTGGGGTGAGCAGTTCTTC	CASSQDERGWGEQFF
TRBV7-2	NA	13	NA	TRBJ2-7	TGTGCCAGCAGCTTACCCGGTACCTACGAGCAGTACTTC	CASSLPGTYEQYF
TRBV4-1	TRBD1	15	NA	TRBJ1-2	TGCGCCAGCAGCCACGACAGGGGGCTTCACTATGGCTACACCTTC	CASSHDRGLHYGYTF
TRBV4-1	NA	15	few	TRBJ1-2	TGCGCCAGCAGCCAAGAACAGGCTAGAAACTATGGCTACACCTTC	CASSQEQARNYGYTF
TRBV9	NA	13	few	TRBJ1-1	TGTGCCAGCAGCGTATCGGGCAGTCTTGAAGCTTTCTTT	CASSVSGSLEAFF
TRBV11-2	TRBD2	16	once	TRBJ2-3	TGTGCCAGCAGCTTACAGGGACTAGGGGCCTTAGGTACGCAGTATTTT	CASSLQGLGALGTQYF
TRBV29-1	NA	13	NA	TRBJ1-1	TGCAGCGTTAGGGGCAGGATGAACACTGAAGCTTTCTTT	CSVRGRMNTEAFF
TRBV29-1	NA	13	NA	TRBJ2-4	TGCAGCGTTGTGGTAGACTATAAAAACATTCAGTACTTC	CSVVVDYKNIQYF
TRBV29-1	NA	11	NA	TRBJ1-5	TGCAGCGACCAGGGCGTTCAGCCCCAGCATTTT	CSDQGVQPQHF
TRBV5-1	NA	12	NA	TRBJ2-7	TGCGCCAGCAGCTTGCCGGACCACGAGCAGTACTTC	CASSLPDHEQYF
TRBV27	NA	14	NA	TRBJ1-2	TGTGCCAGCAGGCCGGGGCAGGGAAGGAATGGCTACACCTTC	CASRPGQGRNGYTF
TRBV6-6	TRBD1	13	NA	TRBJ1-5	TGTGCCAGCACCGAGGACAGGAATCAGCCCCAGCATTTT	CASTEDRNQPQHF
TRBV29-1	NA	12	NA	TRBJ2-2	TGCAGCGTTGGAGAGAACACCGGGGAGCTGTTTTTT	CSVGENTGELFF
TRBV9	NA	13	few	TRBJ2-5	TGTGCCAGCAGTGCCGGTGGTAGAGAGACCCAGTACTTC	CASSAGGRETQYF
TRBV28	NA	15	NA	TRBJ1-6	TGTGCCAGCAGTCCATCAACAGGGAAGAATTCACCCCTCCACTTT	CASSPSTGKNSPLHF
TRBV5-6	TRBD1	16	NA	TRBJ1-5	TGTGCCAGCAGCTTTACAGGGGCAGAGGCCAATCAGCCCCAGCATTTT	CASSFTGAEANQPQHF
TRBV30	NA	13	NA	TRBJ1-1	TGTGCCTGGACCCTAGGGGGGCACACTGAAGCTTTCTTT	CAWTLGGHTEAFF
TRBV5-6	TRBD1	13	NA	TRBJ2-7	TGTGCCAGCAGCTGGGACAGGGGATACGAGCAGTACTTC	CASSWDRGYEQYF
TRBV30	TRBD1	13	NA	TRBJ2-4	TGTGCCTGGAGTGGAGGGACAGAAAACATTCAGTACTTC	CAWSGGTENIQYF
TRBV4-3	NA	12	NA	TRBJ1-1	TGCGCCAGCAGCCAAGAAGTGGGGGAAGCTTTCTTT	CASSQEVGEAFF
TRBV29-1	TRBD2	14	NA	TRBJ2-7	TGCAGCGTACAACTAGCGGGGGGGGCCTACGAGCAGTACTTC	CSVQLAGGAYEQYF
TRBV6-5	TRBD1	15	few	TRBJ1-5	TGTGCCAGCAGTCCCGGGACAGGGCCCTCTCAGCCCCAGCATTTT	CASSPGTGPSQPQHF
TRBV4-3	TRBD1	16	NA	TRBJ1-1	TGCGCCAGCAGCCAAACCCCCGGGACAGTGAACACTGAAGCTTTCTTT	CASSQTPGTVNTEAFF
TRBV29-1	NA	12	NA	TRBJ2-7	TGCAGCGCCCGAGGGGGGGACCACGAGCAGTACTTC	CSARGGDHEQYF
TRBV18	TRBD1	16	NA	TRBJ2-4	TGTGCCAGCTCACCCGAACGGGACAGGGCCAAAAACATTCAGTACTTC	CASSPERDRAKNIQYF
TRBV30	NA	15	NA	TRBJ1-4	TGTGCCTGGAGTGTAGGTGCGGGACTGAATGAAAAACTGTTTTTT	CAWSVGAGLNEKLFF
TRBV29-1	TRBD2	14	few	TRBJ2-2	TGCAGCGTACGTAGCGGGGTGAACACCGGGGAGCTGTTTTTT	CSVRSGVNTGELFF
TRBV30	NA	13	NA	TRBJ1-1	TGTGCCTGGCAAAGGGCCCCGGGCACTGAAGCTTTCTTT	CAWQRAPGTEAFF
TRBV29-1	NA	12	NA	TRBJ2-1	TGCAGCGTTGATGAGGGCTACAATGAGCAGTTCTTC	CSVDEGYNEQFF
TRBV15	NA	12	NA	TRBJ2-7	TGTGCCACCAGCAGAGCTGGGTACGAGCAGTACTTC	CATSRAGYEQYF
TRBV10-2	TRBD2	14	once	TRBJ2-7	TGCGCCAGCAGTGAGCCCCCCGCGGGGGATGAGCAGTACTTC	CASSEPPAGDEQYF
TRBV5-1	TRBD2	16	few	TRBJ2-4	TGCGCCAGCAGCTTGGAGATTTCTAGCGGATACAACATTCAGTACTTC	CASSLEISSGYNIQYF
TRBV2	NA	11	NA	TRBJ1-1	TGTGCCAGCAGTAGTACGTGGGAAGCTTTCTTT	CASSSTWEAFF
TRBV5-1	TRBD2	16	few	TRBJ2-7	TGCGCCAGCAGCTCCGGGACTAGCGGGGTTCTCTACGAGCAGTACTTC	CASSSGTSGVLYEQYF
TRBV19	NA	13	NA	TRBJ2-1	TGTGCCAGTAGTAGGCAAATATACAATGAGCAGTTCTTC	CASSRQIYNEQFF
TRBV29-1	NA	13	few	TRBJ1-1	TGCAGCGTTGAGCCCAGACAGTATGCCGAAGCTTTCTTT	CSVEPRQYAEAFF
TRBV5-6	NA	13	NA	TRBJ2-3	TGTGCCAGCAGCCTAGGGTGGGCAGATACGCAGTATTTT	CASSLGWADTQYF
TRBV7-2	NA	15	NA	TRBJ2-7	TGTGCCAGCGGGAGAGCACCACTCCTCACCTACGAGCAGTACTTC	CASGRAPLLTYEQYF
TRBV18	NA	16	few	TRBJ2-2	TGTGCCAGCTCACCACTGGACATTAGAAACACCGGGGAGCTGTTTTTT	CASSPLDIRNTGELFF
TRBV27	NA	15	few	TRBJ2-7	TGTGCCAGCAGTTTAACGCCCACGAGGGGCTACGAGCAGTACTTC	CASSLTPTRGYEQYF
TRBV29-1	NA	12	NA	TRBJ2-7	TGCAGCGTTGAACAAGACACCTACGAGCAGTACTTC	CSVEQDTYEQYF
TRBV4-1	TRBD2	16	NA	TRBJ2-3	TGCGCCAGCAGCCGCGGACTAGCGGGGATACCAGATACGCAGTATTTT	CASSRGLAGIPDTQYF
TRBV30	TRBD1	17	few	TRBJ1-3	TGTGCCTGGCTCCCGGGACAGGCCCCCATCTCTGGAAACACCATATATTTT	CAWLPGQAPISGNTIYF